Given below is one T cell receptor beta chain in context. These data originate in a study of T cell changes during pregnancy in multiple sclerosis. Trimming cost V 0 bases and J 6 bases, with 9 bases left between them. Germline V gene lookup returns CDR1 SGDLS and CDR2 YYNGEE. The CDR3 sequence is 14 residues long. Only in-frame clones appear in the TCRdb table, and some are missing; sequencing was by immunoSEQ multiplex PCR. The repertoire holds about 40,000 clones, with around 90% as singletons. Sequenced material: CD8+ T cells from peripheral blood mononuclear cells, taken in the first trimester of pregnancy. The chain joins TRBV9 to TRBJ2-2; a weak D match, TRBD1 (6 bases). The sequence came from a female donor with multiple sclerosis, enrolled in a pregnancy study. The CDR3 here is CASSVGGGPGELFF. The CDR3, as DNA: TGTGCCAGCAGCGTAGGAGGGGGACCCGGGGAGCTGTTTTTT.